These 7 T cell receptor beta chains came from one sample sequenced in a study of molecular identifiers for immune sequencing clone quantification. TCRdb analysed the PCR reads with MiXCR anew, one entry per CDR3 protein. The repertoire holds about 300,000 distinct CDR3 sequences, with about a fifth as singletons. The sequencing input was naive CD8+ T cells from blood, with Jurkat cell RNA spiked in. Subset given: FACS-sorted CD8+CD4-CCR7+CD45RA+ naive T cells. These receptor sequences come from a human donor in good health. Some libraries in this study had Jurkat cell RNA spiked in.

This clonotype appeared many times. The chain is built from TRBV20-1 and TRBJ2-7; 9 bases fit TRBD1. The CDR3 spans 14 residues. Losses at the gene ends were 2 bases for V and 4 bases for J; bases not matched to a gene: 6. CDR1 and CDR2 from the germline V gene are DFQATT and SNEGSKA (reference sequence). The chain's CDR3 is CSARRTGELYEQYF. The DNA of the CDR3 is TGCAGTGCTAGAAGGACAGGGGAGCTATACGAGCAGTACTTC.

At least ten counts were recorded for this clonotype. The chain carries TRBV5-1 and TRBJ2-5; 7 bases agree with TRBD1. The V gene's germline CDR1 is SGHRS and CDR2 YFSETQ. Unmatched junction bases numbered 3, after V lost 0 bases and J lost 4 bases. CDR3 size: 14 residues. The DNA for the CDR3 is TGCGCCAGCAGCTTGGCCGGGACAGCAGAGACCCAGTACTTC. Its protein is CASSLAGTAETQYF.

Remarks on this clonotype: The final CDR3 position lacks the conserved phenylalanine or tryptophan, pointing to a likely read error. This sequence joins TRBV7-9 and TRBJ2-7, with D possibly matching TRBD1 (6 bases). V lost 1 base and J 5 bases, leaving 15 bases between the germline ends. The germline V gene encodes CDR1 SEHNR and CDR2 FQNEAQ (reference sequence). The CDR3 contains 15 residues. CDR3 coding DNA: TGTGCCAGCAGCTTAGTTCAGGGGTATAGGGACGAGCAGTACTCC. Its protein product is CASSLVQGYRDEQYS.

This clonotype was observed many times. The rearrangement uses TRBV4-1 and TRBJ2-7, with D unresolved. This CDR3 spans 11 amino acids. V shed 1 base and J shed 8 bases, with 6 bases lying between them. Per germline, CDR1 MGHRA and CDR2 YSYEKL. Here the CDR3 DNA reads TGCGCCAGCAGCCAAGGCCCCAAGCAGTACTTC. It translates to CASSQGPKQYF.

This clonotype was detected ten times or more. The chain recombines TRBV5-1 with TRBJ1-1; 8 positions agree with TRBD1. CDR3 length equals 14 residues. Germline trimming cut 3 bases from V and 7 bases from J; bases unmatched to any gene: 8. Germline V lookup: CDR1 SGHRS, CDR2 YFSETQ. CDR3 nucleotides: TGCGCCAGCAGCTCAGGGGGCGCATTGAATGAAGCTTTCTTT. Its protein is CASSSGGALNEAFF.

The chain links TRBV28 to TRBJ2-7, with D possibly matching TRBD2 (5 bases). The germline V and J ends were trimmed by 5 bases and 4 bases, with 9 bases remaining between them. The V gene's germline CDR1 is MDHEN and CDR2 SYDVKM. This CDR3 comprises 12 residues. CDR3 sequence: CASSQLVYEQYF. The CDR3, as DNA: TGTGCCAGCAGTCAACTAGTTTACGAGCAGTACTTC.

Worth noting for this clonotype: With a much larger clone just one base away, this may be a read error. It is likely a read error, because the conserved phenylalanine at the end of the CDR3 is missing. The chain links TRBV5-1 to TRBJ2-1; 10 bases are shared with TRBD2. The CDR3 runs 12 residues. The V segment lost 3 bases and the J segment 9 bases; nucleotides outside the gene matches: 0. Germline V gene lookup returns CDR1 SGHRS and CDR2 YFSETQ. CDR3: CASSWTSGEQFL. The CDR3 DNA reads as TGCGCCAGCAGCTGGACTAGCGGTGAGCAGTTCCTC.